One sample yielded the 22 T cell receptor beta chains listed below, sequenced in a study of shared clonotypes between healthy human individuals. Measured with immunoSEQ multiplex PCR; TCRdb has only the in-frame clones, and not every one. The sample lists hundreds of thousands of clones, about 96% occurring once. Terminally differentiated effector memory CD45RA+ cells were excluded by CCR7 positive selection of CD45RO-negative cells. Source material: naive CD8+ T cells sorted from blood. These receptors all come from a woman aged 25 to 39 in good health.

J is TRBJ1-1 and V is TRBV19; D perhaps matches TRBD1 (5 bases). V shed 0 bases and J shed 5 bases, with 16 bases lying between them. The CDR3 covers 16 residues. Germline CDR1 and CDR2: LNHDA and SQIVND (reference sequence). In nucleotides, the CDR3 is TGTGCCAGTAGTATAGATGCGGGGCTGTGGGGGACTGAAGCTTTCTTT. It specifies CASSIDAGLWGTEAFF.

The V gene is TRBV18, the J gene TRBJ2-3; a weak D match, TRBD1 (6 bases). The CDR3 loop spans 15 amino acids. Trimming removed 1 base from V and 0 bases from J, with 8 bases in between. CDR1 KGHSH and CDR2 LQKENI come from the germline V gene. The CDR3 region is CASSPLDSSTDTQYF. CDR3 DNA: TGTGCCAGCTCACCACTGGACAGTAGCACAGATACGCAGTATTTT.

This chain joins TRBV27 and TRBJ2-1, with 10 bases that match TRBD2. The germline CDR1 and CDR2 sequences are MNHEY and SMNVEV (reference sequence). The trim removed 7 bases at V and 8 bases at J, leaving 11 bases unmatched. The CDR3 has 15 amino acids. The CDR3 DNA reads TGTGCCAGCAACCTCCTAGCGGGAGTTGGGGATGAGCAGTTCTTC. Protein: CASNLLAGVGDEQFF.

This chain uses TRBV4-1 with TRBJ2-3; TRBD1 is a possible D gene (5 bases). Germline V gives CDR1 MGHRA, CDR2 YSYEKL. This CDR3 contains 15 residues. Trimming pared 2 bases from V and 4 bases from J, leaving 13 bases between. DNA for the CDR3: TGCGCCAGCAGCCAACTCGCGACAGATCCAGATACGCAGTATTTT. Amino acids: CASSQLATDPDTQYF.

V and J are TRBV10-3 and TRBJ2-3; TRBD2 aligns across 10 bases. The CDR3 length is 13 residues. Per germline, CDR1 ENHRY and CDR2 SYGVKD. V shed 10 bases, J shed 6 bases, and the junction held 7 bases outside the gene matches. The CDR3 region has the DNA TGTGCCACCTCTAGCGGGAGAATGGATACGCAGTATTTT. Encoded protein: CATSSGRMDTQYF.

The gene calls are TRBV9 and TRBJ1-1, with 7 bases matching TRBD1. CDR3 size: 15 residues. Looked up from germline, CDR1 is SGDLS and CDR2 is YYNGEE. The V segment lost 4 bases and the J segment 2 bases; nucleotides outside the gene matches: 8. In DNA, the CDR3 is TGTGCCAGCAGCCCCGGGGGGACAGTCAACACTGAAGCTTTCTTT. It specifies CASSPGGTVNTEAFF.

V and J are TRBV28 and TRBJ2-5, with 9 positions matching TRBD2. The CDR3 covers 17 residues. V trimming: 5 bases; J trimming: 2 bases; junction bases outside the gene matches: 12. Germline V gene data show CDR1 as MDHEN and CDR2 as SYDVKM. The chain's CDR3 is CASSTPSASGVQETQYF. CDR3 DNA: TGTGCCAGCAGTACTCCTTCGGCTAGCGGGGTTCAAGAGACCCAGTACTTC.

The CDR3 sequence is CASSQFGSSYEQYF. CDR3 sequence (DNA): TGTGCCAGCAGCCAATTCGGGAGCTCCTACGAGCAGTACTTC. The chain joins TRBV16 to TRBJ2-7; perhaps TRBD2 as D (6 bases). CDR1 and CDR2 (germline): KGHSY, FQNENV. CDR3 size: 14 residues. V lost 1 base and J lost 0, with 7 bases in between.

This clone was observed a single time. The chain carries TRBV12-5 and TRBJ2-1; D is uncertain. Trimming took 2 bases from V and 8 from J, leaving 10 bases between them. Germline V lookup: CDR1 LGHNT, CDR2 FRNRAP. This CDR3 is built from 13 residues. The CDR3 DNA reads TGTGCTAGTGGTTTGATTCGTCGGCATGAGCAGTTCTTC. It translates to CASGLIRRHEQFF.

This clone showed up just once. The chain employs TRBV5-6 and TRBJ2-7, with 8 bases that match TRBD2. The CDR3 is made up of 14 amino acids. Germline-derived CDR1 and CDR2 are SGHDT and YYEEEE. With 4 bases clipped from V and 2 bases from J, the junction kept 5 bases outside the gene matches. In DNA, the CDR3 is TGTGCCAGCAGCCCACTAGCGGCGGCCTACGAGCAGTACTTC. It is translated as CASSPLAAAYEQYF.

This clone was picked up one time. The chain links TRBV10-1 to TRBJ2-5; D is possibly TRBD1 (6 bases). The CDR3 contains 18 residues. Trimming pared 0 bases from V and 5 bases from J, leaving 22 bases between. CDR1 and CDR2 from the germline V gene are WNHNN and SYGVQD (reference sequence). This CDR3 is CASSESAPWGRAGETQYF. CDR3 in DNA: TGCGCCAGCAGTGAGTCTGCACCGTGGGGGCGCGCCGGTGAGACCCAGTACTTC.

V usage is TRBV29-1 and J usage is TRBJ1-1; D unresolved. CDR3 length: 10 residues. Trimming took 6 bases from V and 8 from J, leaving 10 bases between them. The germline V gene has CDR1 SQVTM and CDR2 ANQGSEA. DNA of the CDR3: TGCAGCGTCGACACGCCAGAAGCTTTCTTT. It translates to CSVDTPEAFF.

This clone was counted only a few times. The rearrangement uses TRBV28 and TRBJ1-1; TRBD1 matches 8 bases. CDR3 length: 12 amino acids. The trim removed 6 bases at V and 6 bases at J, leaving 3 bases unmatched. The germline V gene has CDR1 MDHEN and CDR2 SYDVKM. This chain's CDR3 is CASRLQGAEAFF. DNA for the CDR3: TGTGCCAGCAGACTACAGGGGGCTGAAGCTTTCTTT. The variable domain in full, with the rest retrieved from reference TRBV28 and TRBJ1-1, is DVKVTQSSRYLVKRTGEKVFLECVQDMDHENMFWYRQDPGLGLRLIYFSYDVKMKEKGDIPEGYSVSREKKERFSLILESASTNQTSMYLCASRLQGAEAFFGQGTRLTVV.

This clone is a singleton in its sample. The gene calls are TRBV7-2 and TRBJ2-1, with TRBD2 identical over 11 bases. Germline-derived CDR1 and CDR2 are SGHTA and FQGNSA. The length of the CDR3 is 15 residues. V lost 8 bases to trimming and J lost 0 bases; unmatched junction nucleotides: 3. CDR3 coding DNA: TGTGCCAGCGGACTAGCGGGTGGCTCCTACAATGAGCAGTTCTTC. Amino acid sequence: CASGLAGGSYNEQFF. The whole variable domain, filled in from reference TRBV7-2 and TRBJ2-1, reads GAGVSQSPSNKVTEKGKDVELRCDPISGHTALYWYRQSLGQGLEFLIYFQGNSAPDKSGLPSDRFSAERTGGSVSTLTIQRTQQEDSAVYLCASGLAGGSYNEQFFGPGTRLTVL.

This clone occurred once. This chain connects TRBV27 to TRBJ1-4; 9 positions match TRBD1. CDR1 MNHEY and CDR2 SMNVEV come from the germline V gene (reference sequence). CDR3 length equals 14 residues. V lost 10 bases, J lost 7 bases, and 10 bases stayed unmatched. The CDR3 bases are TGTGCCAACAAATACGGGACAGGGACTGAAAAACTGTTTTTT. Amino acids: CANKYGTGTEKLFF.

The chain's CDR3 is CASSEPVSGGLWETQYF. The CDR3 DNA is TGTGCCAGCAGTGAGCCTGTTTCTGGGGGCTTATGGGAGACCCAGTACTTC. The rearrangement links TRBV6-1 to TRBJ2-5; D is perhaps TRBD1 (6 bases). The CDR3 runs to 17 residues. V lost 3 bases, J lost 5 bases, and 22 bases lay in between. Germline V lookup: CDR1 MNHNS, CDR2 SASEGT.

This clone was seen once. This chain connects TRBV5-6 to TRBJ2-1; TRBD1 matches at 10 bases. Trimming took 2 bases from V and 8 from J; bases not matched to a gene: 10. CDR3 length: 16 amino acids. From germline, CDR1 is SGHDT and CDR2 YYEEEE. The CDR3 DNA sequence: TGTGCCAGCAGCTTACTGCCGGGACAGGGGTTCCATGAGCAGTTCTTC. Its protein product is CASSLLPGQGFHEQFF.

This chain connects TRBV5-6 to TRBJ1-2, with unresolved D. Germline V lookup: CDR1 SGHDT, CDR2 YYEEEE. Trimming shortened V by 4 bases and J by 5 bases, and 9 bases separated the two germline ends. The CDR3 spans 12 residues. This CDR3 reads CASSPSGYGYTF. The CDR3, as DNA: TGTGCCAGCAGCCCGTCAGGATATGGCTACACCTTC.

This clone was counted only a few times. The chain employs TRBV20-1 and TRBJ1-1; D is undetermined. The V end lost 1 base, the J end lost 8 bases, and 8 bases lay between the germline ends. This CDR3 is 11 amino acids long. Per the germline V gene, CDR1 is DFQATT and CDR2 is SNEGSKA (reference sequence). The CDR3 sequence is CSARVEWEAFF. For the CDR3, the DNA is TGCAGTGCTAGAGTGGAGTGGGAAGCTTTCTTT.

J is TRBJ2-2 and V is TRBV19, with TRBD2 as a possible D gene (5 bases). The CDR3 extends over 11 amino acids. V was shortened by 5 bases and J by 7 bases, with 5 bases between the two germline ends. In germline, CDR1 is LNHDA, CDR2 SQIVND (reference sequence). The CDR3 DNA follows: TGTGCCAGTAGTGGAGGCGGGGAGCTGTTTTTT. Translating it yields CASSGGGELFF.

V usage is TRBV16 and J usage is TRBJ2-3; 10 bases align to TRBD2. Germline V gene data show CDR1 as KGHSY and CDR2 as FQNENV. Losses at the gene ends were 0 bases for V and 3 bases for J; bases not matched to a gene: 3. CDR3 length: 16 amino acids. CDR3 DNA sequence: TGTGCCAGCAGCCAATCAAGTAGCGGGAGGACAGATACGCAGTATTTT. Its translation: CASSQSSSGRTDTQYF.

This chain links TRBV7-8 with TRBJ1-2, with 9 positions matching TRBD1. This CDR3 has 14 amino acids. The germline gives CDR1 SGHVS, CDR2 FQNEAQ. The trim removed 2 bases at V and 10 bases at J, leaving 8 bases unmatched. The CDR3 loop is CASSLRGQGFSYTF. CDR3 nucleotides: TGTGCCAGCAGCTTACGCGGACAGGGGTTCTCCTACACCTTC.